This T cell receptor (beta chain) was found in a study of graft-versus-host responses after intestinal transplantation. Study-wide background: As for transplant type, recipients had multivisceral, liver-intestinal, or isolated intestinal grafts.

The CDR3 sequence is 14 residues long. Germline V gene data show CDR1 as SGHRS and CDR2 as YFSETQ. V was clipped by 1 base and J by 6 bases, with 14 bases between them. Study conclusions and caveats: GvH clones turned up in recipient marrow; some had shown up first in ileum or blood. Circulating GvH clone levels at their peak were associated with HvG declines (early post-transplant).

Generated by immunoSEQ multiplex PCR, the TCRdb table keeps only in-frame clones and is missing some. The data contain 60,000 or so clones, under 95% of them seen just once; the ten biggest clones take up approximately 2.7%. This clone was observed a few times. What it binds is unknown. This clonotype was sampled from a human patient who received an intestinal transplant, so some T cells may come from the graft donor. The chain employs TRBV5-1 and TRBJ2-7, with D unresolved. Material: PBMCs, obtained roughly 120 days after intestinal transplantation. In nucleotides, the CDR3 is TGCGCCAGCAGCTTGAGGACGGGCCTATCCGAGCAGTACTTC. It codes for CASSLRTGLSEQYF.